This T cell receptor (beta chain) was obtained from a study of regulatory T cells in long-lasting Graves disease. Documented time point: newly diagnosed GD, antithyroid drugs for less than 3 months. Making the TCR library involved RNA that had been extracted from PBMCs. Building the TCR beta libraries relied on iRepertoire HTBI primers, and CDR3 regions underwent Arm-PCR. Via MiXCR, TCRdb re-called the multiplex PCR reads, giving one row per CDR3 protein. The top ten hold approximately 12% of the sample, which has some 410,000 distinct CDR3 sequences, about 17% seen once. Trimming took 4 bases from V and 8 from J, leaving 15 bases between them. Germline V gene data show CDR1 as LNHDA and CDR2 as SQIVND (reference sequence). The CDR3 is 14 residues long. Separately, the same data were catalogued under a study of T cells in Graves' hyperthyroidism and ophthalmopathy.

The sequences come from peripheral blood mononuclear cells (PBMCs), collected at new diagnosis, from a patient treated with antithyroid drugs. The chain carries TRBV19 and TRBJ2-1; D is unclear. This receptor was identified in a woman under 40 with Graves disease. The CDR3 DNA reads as TGTGCCAGTAGTACCAATCCTAACAGTCATGAGCAGTTCTTC. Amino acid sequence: CASSTNPNSHEQFF.